Listed below are T cell receptor beta chains from one sample, sequenced in a study of blood T cell repertoires in COVID-19. The repertoire was sequenced with immunoSEQ multiplex PCR; TCRdb's copy has only in-frame clones and lacks some. The table records about 430,000 clones, 70% to 90% of them present only once. Sequenced sample: PBMCs or T cells enriched from blood (not recorded which). These receptors were collected from a woman between 18 and 29 years old who had been exposed to COVID-19. Each CDR3 is given with its conserved first and last residue. A D gene is named only where the DNA matches it firmly. Expanded clones get a size class; other rows say once, few or many, or leave the size out.

D	size	V	J	CDR3	DNA
TRBD2	NA	TRBV20-1	TRBJ2-3	CSASIAGGTDTQYF	TGCAGTGCTAGTATAGCGGGGGGCACAGATACGCAGTATTTT
TRBD1	NA	TRBV27	TRBJ2-6	CASSDRVTGANVLTF	TGTGCCAGCAGTGACAGGGTAACCGGGGCCAACGTCCTGACTTTC
NA	NA	TRBV5-1	TRBJ2-1	CASIDLASQTGVQFF	TGCGCCAGCATCGATCTAGCGAGCCAGACCGGTGTGCAGTTCTTC
NA	NA	TRBV5-4	TRBJ1-6	CASSLEQGLGPLHF	TGTGCCAGCAGCTTGGAACAGGGTCTGGGACCCCTCCACTTT
NA	once	TRBV19	TRBJ1-1	CASRQENTEAFF	TGTGCCAGTAGGCAGGAAAACACTGAAGCTTTCTTT
TRBD1	once	TRBV5-1	TRBJ1-4	CASSFDRATNEKLFF	TGCGCCAGCAGCTTCGACAGGGCAACTAATGAAAAACTGTTTTTT
TRBD1	few	TRBV6-5	TRBJ1-1	CASSYDNRGNTEAFF	TGTGCCAGCAGTTACGATAACAGGGGTAACACTGAAGCTTTCTTT
NA	NA	TRBV14	TRBJ1-2	CASSQLGTFTKYGYTF	TGTGCCAGCAGCCAATTAGGGACTTTTACCAAATATGGCTACACCTTC
NA	NA	TRBV5-8	TRBJ1-3	CASSLRKMGGSGNTIYF	TGTGCCAGCAGCTTAAGAAAGATGGGGGGCTCTGGAAACACCATATATTTT
NA	NA	TRBV7-9	TRBJ1-4	CASSLPGQPNEKLFF	TGTGCCAGCAGCTTACCCGGACAGCCGAATGAAAAACTGTTTTTT
NA	NA	TRBV7-2	TRBJ1-3	CASSSVVSGNTIYF	TGTGCCAGCAGCTCAGTTGTCTCTGGAAACACCATATATTTT
NA	NA	TRBV18	TRBJ1-1	CASSPIRELNTEAFF	TGTGCCAGCTCACCAATCAGGGAATTGAACACTGAAGCTTTCTTT
TRBD1	NA	TRBV9	TRBJ1-1	CASSRFPGQGFGTEAFF	TGTGCCAGCAGCCGTTTCCCGGGACAGGGGTTTGGCACTGAAGCTTTCTTT
TRBD1	NA	TRBV27	TRBJ1-1	CASTSGGITEAFF	TGTGCCAGCACTTCAGGGGGTATCACTGAAGCTTTCTTT
TRBD2	NA	TRBV7-2	TRBJ2-7	CASSQLAGGRYEQYF	TGTGCCAGCAGCCAACTAGCGGGGGGCCGCTACGAGCAGTACTTC
NA	NA	TRBV28	TRBJ1-1	CASRYHRSWEAFF	TGTGCCAGCAGGTACCACAGGAGTTGGGAAGCTTTCTTT
NA	NA	TRBV19	TRBJ1-5	CASSADGGGNQPQHF	TGTGCCAGTAGTGCGGACGGAGGAGGCAATCAGCCCCAGCATTTT
TRBD1	NA	TRBV28	TRBJ2-1	CASGDRAHNEQFF	TGTGCCAGCGGGGACAGGGCTCACAATGAGCAGTTCTTC
TRBD1	once	TRBV5-1	TRBJ2-3	CASSPGQVQDTQYF	TGCGCCAGCAGCCCTGGACAGGTTCAAGATACGCAGTATTTT
TRBD1	NA	TRBV14	TRBJ2-5	CASSPIQGGNQETQYF	TGTGCCAGCAGCCCAATACAGGGGGGTAACCAAGAGACCCAGTACTTC
NA	NA	TRBV3-1/TRBV3-2	TRBJ1-1	CASSLSRRWDTEAFF	TGTGCCAGCAGCCTGTCCAGGAGGTGGGACACTGAAGCTTTCTTT
NA	NA	TRBV28	TRBJ2-5	CASRPGQPQQETQYF	TGTGCCAGCAGGCCAGGACAGCCCCAACAAGAGACCCAGTACTTC
TRBD1	NA	TRBV2	TRBJ2-5	CASSNRGAEETQYF	TGTGCCAGCAGTAACAGGGGAGCCGAAGAGACCCAGTACTTC
NA	NA	TRBV25-1	TRBJ1-5	CASFMGPGNQPQHF	TGTGCCAGCTTTATGGGGCCGGGCAATCAGCCCCAGCATTTT
TRBD2	NA	TRBV5-5	TRBJ2-3	CASSPWTSGGYTQYF	TGTGCCAGCAGCCCATGGACTAGCGGGGGTTATACGCAGTATTTT
TRBD1	NA	TRBV7-8	TRBJ2-7	CASSLGTGRSYEQYF	TGTGCCAGCAGCTTAGGGACAGGTCGCTCCTACGAGCAGTACTTC
TRBD1	NA	TRBV11-2	TRBJ1-2	CASSVDRDYGYTF	TGTGCCAGCAGCGTGGACAGGGACTATGGCTACACCTTC
NA	few	TRBV5-1	TRBJ1-2	CASSLGQTSNYGYTF	TGCGCCAGCAGCTTGGGGCAAACATCTAACTATGGCTACACCTTC
NA	NA	TRBV11-2	TRBJ2-7	CASSLVERDEQYF	TGTGCCAGCAGCTTGGTCGAGCGGGACGAGCAGTACTTC
TRBD1	NA	TRBV18	TRBJ1-5	CASSGQGGQPQHF	TGTGCCAGCTCAGGACAGGGCGGTCAGCCCCAGCATTTT
TRBD1	NA	TRBV2	TRBJ1-6	CASSGTGTSPLHF	TGTGCCAGCAGTGGGACAGGGACTTCACCCCTCCACTTT
NA	NA	TRBV19	TRBJ2-7	CASITRRNRSYEQYF	TGTGCCAGTATCACGAGGAGGAATCGGTCCTACGAGCAGTACTTC
NA	NA	TRBV14	TRBJ2-7	CASSIQGFSYEQYF	TGTGCCAGCAGCATCCAGGGGTTCTCCTACGAGCAGTACTTC
NA	NA	TRBV19	TRBJ2-7	CASSAGLLVYEQYF	TGTGCCAGTAGTGCAGGGCTGCTTGTCTACGAGCAGTACTTC
NA	NA	TRBV28	TRBJ1-6	CASSFSDTRYNSPLHF	TGTGCCAGCAGTTTCTCTGACACTCGCTATAATTCACCCCTCCACTTT
TRBD2	NA	TRBV3-1/TRBV3-2	TRBJ2-3	CASTRSGGDTDTQYF	TGTGCCAGCACCCGTAGCGGGGGGGACACAGATACGCAGTATTTT
NA	few	TRBV18	TRBJ2-1	CASSPPSRDNEQFF	TGTGCCAGCTCACCCCCTTCGCGGGACAATGAGCAGTTCTTC
TRBD1	NA	TRBV30	TRBJ1-4	CASQEGRGANEKLFF	TGTGCCTCCCAAGAGGGCAGGGGGGCTAATGAAAAACTGTTTTTT
NA	NA	TRBV9	TRBJ2-7	CASSAGALELREQYF	TGTGCCAGCAGCGCAGGGGCGCTCGAGCTCAGGGAGCAGTACTTC
NA	NA	TRBV19	TRBJ1-1	CASRGLPNTEAFF	TGTGCCAGTAGAGGACTGCCGAACACTGAAGCTTTCTTT
TRBD2	NA	TRBV29-1	TRBJ2-5	CSSGAGRARETQYF	TGCAGCTCCGGGGCCGGGAGGGCCCGGGAGACCCAGTACTTC
TRBD1	NA	TRBV5-1	TRBJ1-5	CASSPGQGAYQPQHF	TGCGCCAGCAGCCCGGGACAGGGGGCTTATCAGCCCCAGCATTTT
TRBD2	NA	TRBV10-3	TRBJ2-4	CAISGGLVETKNIQYF	TGTGCCATCAGTGGGGGACTAGTGGAAACCAAAAACATTCAGTACTTC
NA	NA	TRBV21-1	TRBJ2-7	CASSSGHYEQYF	TGTGCCAGCAGTTCAGGGCACTACGAGCAGTACTTC
TRBD1	NA	TRBV6-5	TRBJ2-7	CASSWDRENEQYF	TGTGCCAGCAGTTGGGACAGGGAAAACGAGCAGTACTTC